This TCR beta chain was profiled in a study of T cell repertoires in cytomegalovirus infection. As concerns this clonotype: Antigen specificity is unknown.

Germline-derived CDR1 and CDR2 are SGHDT and YYEEEE. Trimming took 2 bases from V and 11 from J, leaving 10 bases between them. The length of the CDR3 is 11 residues. Via MiXCR, TCRdb re-called the reads, giving one row per CDR3 protein. Here the sample spans hundreds of thousands of distinct CDR3 sequences, approximately 30% being singletons. The specimen comprised cultured CD8+ T cells from PBMCs, sampled from culture after CMV antigen stimulation. The receptor was derived from a human donor in good health (CMV status not recorded). Some clones in this sample may be carry-over from other donors' samples. The V call is TRBV5-6, the J call TRBJ1-1; D gene unclear. The CDR3 reads CASSLGDTAFF. CDR3 sequence (DNA): TGTGCCAGCAGCTTAGGTGATACGGCTTTCTTT.